This T cell receptor beta chain was profiled in a study of T-cell reconstitution after alpha-beta-depleted transplantation in children. The study, taken as a whole, reports: Diversity and T-cell counts at one year after transplant derived mostly from new T cells.

For TCRbeta, the library was prepared with unique molecular identifiers. Each CDR3 protein is one row after TCRdb ran MiXCR on the PCR reads. The sample holds about 400,000 distinct CDR3 sequences; around 15% are singletons and the top ten take 25% to 30%. The CDR3 is made up of 16 amino acids. Per germline, CDR1 PRHDT and CDR2 FYEKMQ (reference sequence). Trimming took 4 bases from V and 7 from J; bases not matched to a gene: 14. As to this clonotype: Its specificity is not known.

This material consisted of PBMCs, mostly from graft donor cells, taken 360 days after TCRalphabeta/CD19-depleted stem cell transplant. The J gene is TRBJ2-7, the V gene TRBV13; 9 bases match TRBD1. The receptor comes from a boy under two years old who had a stem cell transplant for Wiskott-Aldrich syndrome, so the T cells may come from the graft donor. As DNA, the CDR3 is TGTGCCAGCAGCTCTCCGAGCGGACAGGGGTTGGGAGAGCAGTACTTC. Protein product: CASSSPSGQGLGEQYF.